These T cell receptor beta chains were read from a single sample in a study of blood T cell repertoires in COVID-19. The table came from immunoSEQ multiplex PCR; TCRdb's copy has only in-frame clones and leaves some out. In the table there are 100,000 to 150,000 clones, 65% to 85% of which are singletons. The sequencing sample was made of peripheral blood. The receptors here all came from a woman older than 75 with acute or convalescent COVID-19. Each CDR3 is given with its conserved first and last residue. The D gene is left open where the match is weak. Some rows mark clone size as missing; the rest say once, few, many or name a class of expanded clone.

size,J,V,D,DNA,CDR3
.,TRBJ1-2,TRBV2,.,TGTGCCAGCAGTGAGGAGGAAAACTATGGCTACACCTTC,CASSEEENYGYTF
.,TRBJ2-3,TRBV9,TRBD2,TGTGCCAGCAGCGTAGGGCTAGCGGGGGACATCACAGATACGCAGTATTTT,CASSVGLAGDITDTQYF
.,TRBJ2-1,TRBV24-1,TRBD1,TGTGCCACCGGGGATCGGGACAGGGGCGTCGATGAGCAGTTCTTC,CATGDRDRGVDEQFF
.,TRBJ2-7,TRBV19,.,TGTGCCAGTAGTGTCCGGGGTGGACTCCCCTACGAGCAGTACTTC,CASSVRGGLPYEQYF
.,TRBJ2-3,TRBV27,.,TGTGCCAGCAGTTTAAGCAGGGCCAAAATGGATACGCAGTATTTT,CASSLSRAKMDTQYF
.,TRBJ2-2,TRBV7-2,TRBD2,TGTGCCAGCAACCCCTTAGCGGGGGACACCGGGGAGCTGTTTTTT,CASNPLAGDTGELFF
few,TRBJ1-3,TRBV13,.,TGTGCCAGCAGCTTAGGAGCCCCCCCTGGAAACACCATATATTTT,CASSLGAPPGNTIYF
.,TRBJ1-2,TRBV6-5,TRBD1,TGTGCCAGCAGCCCGACAGGGAACTATGGCTACACCTTC,CASSPTGNYGYTF
.,TRBJ1-1,TRBV7-2,TRBD1,TGTGCCAGCAGCTTAGGGCAACAGGGGTGGAACACTGAAGCTTTCTTT,CASSLGQQGWNTEAFF
once,TRBJ2-1,TRBV7-7,.,TGTGCTAGCAGCTTATATGGTCTGGCAAATGAGCAGTTCTTC,CASSLYGLANEQFF
.,TRBJ1-3,TRBV2,.,TGTGCCAGCAGGGACCAGGGTGCTGGAAACACCATATATTTT,CASRDQGAGNTIYF
.,TRBJ2-1,TRBV9,TRBD2,TGTGCCAGCAGCCCGGGGGGGGCATCCTACAATGAGCAGTTCTTC,CASSPGGASYNEQFF
.,TRBJ2-1,TRBV27,.,TGTGCCAGCAGTTTTTCAGGGTTCGATGAGCAGTTCTTC,CASSFSGFDEQFF
.,TRBJ1-1,TRBV30,TRBD1,TGTGCCTGGATCGCCGGGACAGGCTGGAACACTGAAGCTTTCTTT,CAWIAGTGWNTEAFF
.,TRBJ2-1,TRBV11-2,TRBD2,TGTGCCAGCAGGGCGGGGGGACCGCACAATGAGCAGTTCTTC,CASRAGGPHNEQFF
.,TRBJ2-1,TRBV7-9,TRBD2,TGTGCCAGCAGCTTTAAAGCGGGAGTCTTCCTTGAGCAGTTCTTC,CASSFKAGVFLEQFF
.,TRBJ2-1,TRBV3-1/TRBV3-2,TRBD2,TGTGCCAGCAGCCAGACTAGCGTTAGGTCCTACAATGAGCAGTTCTTC,CASSQTSVRSYNEQFF
once,TRBJ2-5,TRBV5-1,TRBD1,TGCGCCAGCAGCAGGAGGACAGGGGAGACCCAGTACTTC,CASSRRTGETQYF
.,TRBJ2-6,TRBV19,.,TGTGCCAGTAGTGGGGGGTCCGGGGCCAACGTCCTGACTTTC,CASSGGSGANVLTF
.,TRBJ1-1,TRBV18,.,TGTGCCAGCTCACCATCTCCGGGTGCGACTGAAGCTTTCTTT,CASSPSPGATEAFF
.,TRBJ1-4,TRBV7-2,.,TGTGCCAGCAGCTTAGGAGTCAGGGGTCAAGAAAAACTGTTTTTT,CASSLGVRGQEKLFF
.,TRBJ2-3,TRBV12-5,TRBD2,TGTGCTAGTGGTTTGGGACTAGCGGGAGGTAGATTAGATACGCAGTATTTT,CASGLGLAGGRLDTQYF
.,TRBJ1-1,TRBV19,.,TGTGCCAGTAGTATCAGAACAGGAGGGTTGAACACTGAAGCTTTCTTT,CASSIRTGGLNTEAFF
.,TRBJ2-1,TRBV11-2,TRBD1,TGTGCCAGCAGCCACGGACAGGGGGCCTGGAATGAGCAGTTCTTC,CASSHGQGAWNEQFF
.,TRBJ1-1,TRBV4-3,TRBD1,TGCGCCAGCAGCGCGGGACAGAGGAACACTGAAGCTTTCTTT,CASSAGQRNTEAFF
.,TRBJ2-5,TRBV2,.,TGTGCCAGCAGTGTCGATCAGGGCGGCCAAGAGACCCAGTACTTC,CASSVDQGGQETQYF
.,TRBJ1-3,TRBV19,.,TGTGCCAGTAGGGGCCGGCCGGGAAACACCATATATTTT,CASRGRPGNTIYF
.,TRBJ2-7,TRBV5-1,TRBD1,TGCGCCAGCAGCCTAATTCTGGACAGGGGGCTACGCGAGCAGTACTTC,CASSLILDRGLREQYF
.,TRBJ2-7,TRBV7-2,TRBD2,TGTGCCAGCAGCTTAATTCCAGCGGGGGGAACCTACGAGCAGTACTTC,CASSLIPAGGTYEQYF
.,TRBJ2-2,TRBV7-7,.,TGTGCTAGCAGCTTGGGGCGCACCGGGGAGCTGTTTTTT,CASSLGRTGELFF
.,TRBJ1-3,TRBV5-5,.,TGTGCCAGCAGCTTGGGCCCGGGGGACACCATATATTTT,CASSLGPGDTIYF
.,TRBJ1-2,TRBV7-2,TRBD1,TGTGCCAGCAGCACCGGGGAGACAGGGACTGTTTCCTACACCTTC,CASSTGETGTVSYTF
.,TRBJ1-1,TRBV27,TRBD1,TGTGCCAGCCTTCGACAGGGAAACACTGAAGCTTTCTTT,CASLRQGNTEAFF
few,TRBJ2-1,TRBV7-2,.,TGTGCCAGCAGCTTAGGGGCAGGATCCTGGGATGAGCAGTTCTTC,CASSLGAGSWDEQFF
.,TRBJ1-2,TRBV7-2,.,TGTGCCAGCAGCTTAGAACAGACGTCTATCTATGGCTACACCTTC,CASSLEQTSIYGYTF
.,TRBJ1-6,TRBV19,.,TGTGCCAGTAGTCCTACAGGGCCTTCACCCCTCCACTTT,CASSPTGPSPLHF
.,TRBJ1-4,TRBV5-5,.,TGTGCCAGCAGCTTGGGGGTGGCGGGGTCGGAAAAACTGTTTTTT,CASSLGVAGSEKLFF